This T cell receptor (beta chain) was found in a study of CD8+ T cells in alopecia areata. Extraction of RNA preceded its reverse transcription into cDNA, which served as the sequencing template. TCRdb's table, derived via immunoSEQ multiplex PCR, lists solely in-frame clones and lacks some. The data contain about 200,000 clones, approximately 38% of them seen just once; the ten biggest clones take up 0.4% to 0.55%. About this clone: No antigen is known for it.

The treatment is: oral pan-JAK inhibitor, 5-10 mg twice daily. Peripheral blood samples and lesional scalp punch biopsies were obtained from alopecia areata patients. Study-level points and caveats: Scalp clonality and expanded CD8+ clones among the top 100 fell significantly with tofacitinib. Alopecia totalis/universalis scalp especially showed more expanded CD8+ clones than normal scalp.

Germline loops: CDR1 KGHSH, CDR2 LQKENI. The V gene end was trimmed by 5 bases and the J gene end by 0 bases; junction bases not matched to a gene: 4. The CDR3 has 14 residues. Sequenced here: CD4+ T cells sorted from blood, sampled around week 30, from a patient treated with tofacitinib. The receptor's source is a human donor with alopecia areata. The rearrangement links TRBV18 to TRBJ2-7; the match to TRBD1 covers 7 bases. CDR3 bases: TGTGCCAGCTCAAGGGACAGCAGCTCCTACGAGCAGTACTTC. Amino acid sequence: CASSRDSSSYEQYF.